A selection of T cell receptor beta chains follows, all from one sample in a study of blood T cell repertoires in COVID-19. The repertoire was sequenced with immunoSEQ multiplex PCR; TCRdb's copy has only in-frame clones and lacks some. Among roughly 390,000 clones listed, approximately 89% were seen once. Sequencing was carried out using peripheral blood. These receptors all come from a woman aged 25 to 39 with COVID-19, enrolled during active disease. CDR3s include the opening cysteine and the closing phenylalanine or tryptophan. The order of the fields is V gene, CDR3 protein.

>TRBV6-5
CASSSRGRAYEQYF
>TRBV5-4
CASSPGLAGPQETQYF
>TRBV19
CASSSLGQTATNEKLFF
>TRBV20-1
CSALQQETQYF
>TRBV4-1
CASSQSPEREGPYNEQFF
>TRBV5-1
CASAGTGISGSRANVLTF
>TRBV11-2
CASSLGGGIYNEQFF
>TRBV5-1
CASSLGQGDNEKLFF
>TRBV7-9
CASSPNRARLYEQYF
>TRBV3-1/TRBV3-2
CASSRTGMGDTQYF
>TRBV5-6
CASFVEGGRETQYF
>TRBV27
CASSSGTSGYEQYF
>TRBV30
CAWSGDRAGNTEAFF
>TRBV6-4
CASSVDGGRGSRELFF
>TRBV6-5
CASSYSLTGGLNIQYF
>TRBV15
CATSRGGQAQFF
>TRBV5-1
CASTASYLRRDNEQFF
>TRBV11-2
CASSLSAGANVLTF
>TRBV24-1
CAIGKRTSGRADSYEQYF
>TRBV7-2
CASSSAGGSGSSYNEQFF
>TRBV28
CASTVIWAGGLAEAFF
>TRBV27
CASRLSGTYNEQFF
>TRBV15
CATSRGRSRGLWEQFF
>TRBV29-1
CSGRGSGGYTF
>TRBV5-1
CASSVTGVSASPDTQYF
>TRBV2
CASSANYNEQFF
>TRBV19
CASMGQGRETQYF